This T cell receptor (beta chain) derives from a study of blood T cell repertoires in COVID-19. The CDR3 runs to 16 residues. V shed 1 base and J 1 base; nucleotides not matched to a gene: 4. Germline V CDR1 and CDR2: SEHNR, FQNEAQ (reference sequence). All enrollees were roughly 18 to 89 years old and from 25 or so US areas. Participants reported their clinical history, and cohort assignment relied on those reports. As processed by the authors: The assay estimated nucleated cells by amplifying reference gene primers. Method: immunoSEQ multiplex PCR; TCRdb's copy keeps in-frame clones and lacks some. V and J calls plus clone size are reproduced from that table; the DNA served to infer D and trimming. Here the sample spans 200,000 to 250,000 clones, 80% to 90% being singletons.

The sample consisted of PBMCs or T cells enriched from blood (not recorded which). The rearrangement uses TRBV7-9 and TRBJ1-5, with 7 bases lining up with TRBD1. This TCR was recovered from a woman in her fifties or sixties with acute COVID-19. The CDR3 bases are TGTGCCAGCAGCTTAGACAGGGGCTGGAGCAATCAGCCCCAGCATTTT. Translation: CASSLDRGWSNQPQHF.